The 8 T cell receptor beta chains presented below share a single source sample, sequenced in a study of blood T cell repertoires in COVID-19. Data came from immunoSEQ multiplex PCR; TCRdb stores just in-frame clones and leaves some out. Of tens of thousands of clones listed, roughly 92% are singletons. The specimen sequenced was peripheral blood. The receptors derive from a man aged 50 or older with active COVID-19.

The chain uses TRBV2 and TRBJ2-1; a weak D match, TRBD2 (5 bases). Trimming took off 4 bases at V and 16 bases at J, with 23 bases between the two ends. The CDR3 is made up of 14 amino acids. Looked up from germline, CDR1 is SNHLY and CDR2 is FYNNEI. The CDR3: CASSVKLGSVEGFF. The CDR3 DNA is TGTGCCAGCAGTGTAAAACTAGGATCAGTCGAAGGATTCTTC.

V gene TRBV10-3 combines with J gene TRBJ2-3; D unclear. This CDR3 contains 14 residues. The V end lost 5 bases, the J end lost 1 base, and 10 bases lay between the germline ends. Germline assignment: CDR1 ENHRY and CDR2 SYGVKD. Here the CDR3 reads CAISTTTGTDTQYF. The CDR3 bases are TGTGCCATCAGTACTACAACCGGCACAGATACGCAGTATTTT.

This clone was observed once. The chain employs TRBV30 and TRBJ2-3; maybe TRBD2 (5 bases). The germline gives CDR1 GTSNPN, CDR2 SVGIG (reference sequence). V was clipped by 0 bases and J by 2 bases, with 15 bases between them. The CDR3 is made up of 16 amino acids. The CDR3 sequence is CAWSVLYPGNTDTQYF. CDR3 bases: TGTGCCTGGAGTGTACTTTACCCGGGGAACACAGATACGCAGTATTTT.

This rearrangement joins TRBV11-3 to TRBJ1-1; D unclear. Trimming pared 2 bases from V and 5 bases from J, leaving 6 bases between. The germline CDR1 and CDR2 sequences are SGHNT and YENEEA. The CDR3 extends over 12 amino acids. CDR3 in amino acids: CASSLLRTEAFF. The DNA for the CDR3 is TGTGCCAGCAGCTTATTACGGACTGAAGCTTTCTTT.

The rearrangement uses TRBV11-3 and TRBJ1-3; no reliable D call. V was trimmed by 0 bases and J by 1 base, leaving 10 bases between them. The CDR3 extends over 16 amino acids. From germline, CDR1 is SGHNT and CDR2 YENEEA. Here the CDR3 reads CASSLDRPASGNTIYF. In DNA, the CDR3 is TGTGCCAGCAGCTTAGATCGGCCAGCGTCTGGAAACACCATATATTTT.

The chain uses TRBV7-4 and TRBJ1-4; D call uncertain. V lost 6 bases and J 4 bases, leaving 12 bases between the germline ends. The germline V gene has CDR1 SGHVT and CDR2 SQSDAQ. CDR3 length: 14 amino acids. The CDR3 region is CASSVGVFNEKLFF. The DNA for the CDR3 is TGTGCCAGCAGTGTGGGAGTCTTTAATGAAAAACTGTTTTTT.

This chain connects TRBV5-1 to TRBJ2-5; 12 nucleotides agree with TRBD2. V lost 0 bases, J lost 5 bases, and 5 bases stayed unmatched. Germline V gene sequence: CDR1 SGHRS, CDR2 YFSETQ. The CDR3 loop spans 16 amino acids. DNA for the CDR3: TGCGCCAGCAGCTTGGAGCTAGCGGGAGGGCGGGAGACCCAGTACTTC. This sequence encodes CASSLELAGGRETQYF.

The CDR3 DNA reads TGTGCCAGCAGTCGTGATACAGGTATCTCCTACAATGAGCAGTTCTTC. It yields the protein CASSRDTGISYNEQFF. V is TRBV14 and J is TRBJ2-1; TRBD1 is a possible D gene (5 bases). Germline values: CDR1 SGHDN, CDR2 FVKESK. CDR3 length: 16 residues. V lost 6 bases, J lost 0 bases, and 15 bases lay in between.